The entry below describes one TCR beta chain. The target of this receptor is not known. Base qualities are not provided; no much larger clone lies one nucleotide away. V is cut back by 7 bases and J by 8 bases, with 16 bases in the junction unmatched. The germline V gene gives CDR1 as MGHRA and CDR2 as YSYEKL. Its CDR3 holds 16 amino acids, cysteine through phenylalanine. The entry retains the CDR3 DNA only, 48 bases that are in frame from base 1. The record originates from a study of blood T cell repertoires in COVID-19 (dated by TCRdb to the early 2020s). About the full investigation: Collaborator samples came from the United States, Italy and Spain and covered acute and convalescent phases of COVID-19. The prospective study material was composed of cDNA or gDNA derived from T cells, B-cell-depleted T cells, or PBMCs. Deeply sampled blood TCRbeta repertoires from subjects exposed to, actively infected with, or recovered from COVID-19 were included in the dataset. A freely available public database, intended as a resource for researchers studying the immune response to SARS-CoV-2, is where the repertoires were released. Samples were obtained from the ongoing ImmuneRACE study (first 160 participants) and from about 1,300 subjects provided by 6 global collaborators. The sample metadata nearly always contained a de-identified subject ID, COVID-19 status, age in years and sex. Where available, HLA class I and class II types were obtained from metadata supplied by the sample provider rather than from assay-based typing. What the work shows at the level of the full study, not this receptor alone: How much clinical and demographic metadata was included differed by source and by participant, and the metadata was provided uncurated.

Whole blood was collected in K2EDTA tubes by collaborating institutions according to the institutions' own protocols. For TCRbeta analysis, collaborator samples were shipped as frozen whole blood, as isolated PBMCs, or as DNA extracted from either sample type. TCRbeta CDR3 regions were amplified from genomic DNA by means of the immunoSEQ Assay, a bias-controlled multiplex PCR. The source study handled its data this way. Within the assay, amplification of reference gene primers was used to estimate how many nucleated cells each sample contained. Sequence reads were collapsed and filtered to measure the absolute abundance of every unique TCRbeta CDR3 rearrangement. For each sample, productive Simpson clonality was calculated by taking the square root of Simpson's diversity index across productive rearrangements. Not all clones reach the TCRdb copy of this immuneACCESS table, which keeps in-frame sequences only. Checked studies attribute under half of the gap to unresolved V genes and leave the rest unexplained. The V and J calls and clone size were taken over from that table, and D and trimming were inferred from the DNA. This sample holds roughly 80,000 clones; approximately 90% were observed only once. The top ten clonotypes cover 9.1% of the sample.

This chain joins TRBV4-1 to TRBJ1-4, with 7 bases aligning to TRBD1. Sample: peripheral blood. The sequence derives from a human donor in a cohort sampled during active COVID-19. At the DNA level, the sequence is TGCGCCAGCAACCTCAAACGGGACAGAGGCATGGAAAAACTGTTTTTT. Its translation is CASNLKRDRGMEKLFF.